The 10 T cell receptor beta chains given below trace back to one sample, sequenced in a study of cytomegalovirus exposure and HLA in healthy donors. Primers for the PCR totalled 60 Vbeta and 13 Jbeta. Data came from immunoSEQ multiplex PCR; TCRdb stores just in-frame clones and leaves some out. The profile shows about 90,000 clones, about 66% of them singletons. Input material: PBMCs. These receptors were obtained from a woman between 50 and 59 years old in good health and CMV-seropositive.

The V call is TRBV30, the J call TRBJ2-1; D is possibly TRBD2 (5 bases). CDR1 GTSNPN and CDR2 SVGIG come from the germline V gene (reference sequence). The CDR3 has 13 residues. V shed 7 bases and J shed 8 bases, with 18 bases lying between them. In DNA, the CDR3 is TGTGCCTCCTCCCTTAGCGTTGTAGATGAGCAGTTCTTC. This codes for CASSLSVVDEQFF.

V usage is TRBV4-3 and J usage is TRBJ1-2; D remains ambiguous. CDR3 length: 15 amino acids. The germline V gene encodes CDR1 LGHNA and CDR2 YSLEER. The germline V and J ends were trimmed by 0 bases and 8 bases, with 16 bases remaining between them. CDR3 DNA sequence: TGCGCCAGCAGCCAAGATAATTTAGCTGACGGGGGCTACACCTTC. It is translated as CASSQDNLADGGYTF.

V gene TRBV13 combines with J gene TRBJ1-2; a possible D gene is TRBD1 (5 bases). Trimming shortened V by 3 bases and J by 5 bases, and 13 bases separated the two germline ends. Per the germline V gene, CDR1 is PRHDT and CDR2 is FYEKMQ (reference sequence). CDR3 length: 14 amino acids. CDR3 DNA sequence: TGTGCCAGCAGCTTCACGGGGACTTGGTATGGCTACACCTTC. It specifies CASSFTGTWYGYTF.

This clone was observed a handful of times. This chain connects TRBV6-5 to TRBJ2-1; 8 bases are shared with TRBD1. V dropped 5 bases and J dropped 0; count of bases not matched to a gene: 3. This CDR3 spans 15 amino acids. Per germline, CDR1 MNHEY and CDR2 SVGAGI. CDR3 protein: CASSTDRDSYNEQFF. As DNA, the CDR3 is TGTGCCAGCAGTACGGACAGGGACTCCTACAATGAGCAGTTCTTC.

The chain has TRBV10-3 and TRBJ2-3; no reliable D call. The CDR3 runs to 15 residues. Trimming took 0 bases from V and 5 from J, leaving 12 bases between them. Germline assignment: CDR1 ENHRY and CDR2 SYGVKD. The DNA of the CDR3 is TGTGCCATCAGTGAGTCGAACAAGAGAGGAGATACGCAGTATTTT. Translation: CAISESNKRGDTQYF.

This chain connects TRBV18 to TRBJ2-7; 9 bases map to TRBD2. There are 15 residues in the CDR3. J gave up 3 bases and V 4 bases, and 7 bases lay outside the gene matches. Germline CDR1 is KGHSH and CDR2 is LQKENI. The CDR3 loop reads CASSLAGDGGYEQYF. CDR3 sequence (DNA): TGTGCCAGCTCACTAGCGGGGGACGGAGGCTACGAGCAGTACTTC.

This clone was seen only once. This chain connects TRBV28 to TRBJ1-5, with D perhaps matching TRBD1 (5 bases). V was shortened by 5 bases and J by 2 bases, with 13 bases between the two germline ends. CDR1 is MDHEN and CDR2 is SYDVKM in the germline V gene. The CDR3 spans 15 residues. CDR3 sequence reads: CASSAQGGGNQPQHF. The CDR3 DNA reads TGTGCCAGCAGTGCCCAGGGAGGAGGCAATCAGCCCCAGCATTTT. The full variable domain, completed using reference TRBV28 and TRBJ1-5, is DVKVTQSSRYLVKRTGEKVFLECVQDMDHENMFWYRQDPGLGLRLIYFSYDVKMKEKGDIPEGYSVSREKKERFSLILESASTNQTSMYLCASSAQGGGNQPQHFGDGTRLSIL.

This clone was seen more than once but under ten times. V is TRBV19 and J is TRBJ1-2; maybe TRBD1 (5 bases). Trimming shortened V by 5 bases and J by 9 bases, and 19 bases separated the two germline ends. The germline V gene has CDR1 LNHDA and CDR2 SQIVND (reference sequence). The CDR3 length is 14 residues. The CDR3 loop reads CASSETAVIRSYTF. CDR3 coding DNA: TGTGCCAGTAGTGAGACAGCCGTTATAAGGAGCTACACCTTC.

The V and J genes are TRBV19 and TRBJ1-6; TRBD1 aligns across 10 bases. This CDR3 has 16 amino acids. Germline V lookup: CDR1 LNHDA, CDR2 SQIVND (reference sequence). Trimming removed 6 bases from V and 9 bases from J; junction bases left unmatched: 11. The CDR3 loop reads CASSPLDRGRGSPLHF. CDR3 in DNA: TGTGCCAGTAGCCCTCTCGACAGGGGGCGAGGTTCACCCCTCCACTTT.

This clone was seen only a few times. This chain links TRBV6-1 with TRBJ2-7, with D uncertain. Between the trimmed V and J ends, which lost 11 bases and 5 bases, there was a span of 7 bases. Germline CDR1 reads MNHNS; CDR2 reads SASEGT. This CDR3 has 9 amino acids. CDR3 region: CAASNEQYF. DNA of the CDR3: TGTGCCGCGAGCAACGAGCAGTACTTC.